This T cell receptor beta chain was recovered during a study of OX40 agonist ivuxolimab in advanced cancers. Study context: Ivuxolimab, which is an agonistic anti-OX40 (CD134) antibody, was administered to the patients. Study findings and constraints: At doses 0.1 to 3.0 mg/kg, CD4+ and CD8+ clones expanded.

The method was immunoSEQ multiplex PCR; TCRdb's version includes in-frame clones alone and lacks a portion of them. The sample gives over 35,000 clones, more than 70% of which show up once; 21% is in the top ten. This clone was seen a handful of times. As yet, its antigen is unknown. The germline V and J ends were trimmed by 3 bases and 4 bases, with 11 bases remaining between them. The CDR3 extends over 14 amino acids. The germline V gene has CDR1 SGDLS and CDR2 YYNGEE. This material consisted of CD4+ or CD8+ T cells sorted from blood, taken in a trial of the OX40 agonist ivuxolimab. This clonotype was obtained from an adult with an advanced solid tumor such as melanoma, head and neck, liver or kidney cancer. The chain links TRBV9 to TRBJ1-5; possible D gene TRBD1, 5 bases. CDR3 bases: TGTGCCAGCAGCGCCGGGGGAGGTAATCAGCCCCAGCATTTT. Encoded protein: CASSAGGGNQPQHF.